Following are 13 T cell receptor beta chains from one sample sequenced in a study of T cell responses to AZD1222 COVID-19 vaccine. Sequencing used immunoSEQ multiplex PCR; TCRdb keeps in-frame clones, though not all of them. Of some 170,000 clones listed, roughly nine tenths were seen once; the top ten hold approximately 1.6%. Sequenced material: peripheral blood, taken 28 days after the second AZD1222 dose. These receptor sequences come from an adult who received the AZD1222 COVID-19 vaccine.

The chain has TRBV5-1 and TRBJ2-1; 8 bases line up with TRBD2. Germline lookup yields CDR1 SGHRS and CDR2 YFSETQ. The CDR3 totals 16 residues. V trimming: 3 bases; J trimming: 3 bases; junction bases outside the gene matches: 8. The CDR3 nucleotides are TGCGCCAGCAGCTATAGTAGCGGGATAGTCTACAATGAGCAGTTCTTC. It encodes CASSYSSGIVYNEQFF.

This clone was seen a single time. The V and J genes are TRBV6-5 and TRBJ2-7; 7 nucleotides align to TRBD1. The CDR3 contains 13 residues. The junction had 8 bases not matched to a gene; V was cut back by 5 bases and J by 7 bases. Germline CDR1 reads MNHEY; CDR2 reads SVGAGI. The DNA for the CDR3 is TGTGCCAGCAGTCTAAAGGGGGCCGGGGAGCAGTACTTC. It specifies CASSLKGAGEQYF.

The chain is built from TRBV4-1 and TRBJ1-6; no clear D gene. CDR1 is MGHRA, CDR2 YSYEKL, per germline. CDR3 size: 18 residues. The V and J ends lost 0 bases and 0 bases respectively, with 12 bases between them. CDR3 DNA sequence: TGCGCCAGCAGCCAAGAAGGGCAGCATAGCTCCTATAATTCACCCCTCCACTTT. Residues: CASSQEGQHSSYNSPLHF.

This chain uses TRBV18 with TRBJ2-3, with D uncertain. The CDR3 is 13 amino acids. Trimming removed 6 bases at V and 0 bases at J, with 7 bases between. The germline V gene has CDR1 KGHSH and CDR2 LQKENI. CDR3 loop: CASSKRSTDTQYF. Written as DNA, the CDR3 is TGTGCCAGCTCTAAACGGAGCACAGATACGCAGTATTTT.

This chain links TRBV18 with TRBJ1-1; D is ambiguous. V was pared by 3 bases and J by 7 bases, with 9 bases between. This CDR3 spans 12 amino acids. CDR1 is KGHSH and CDR2 is LQKENI in the germline V gene. The CDR3 DNA reads TGTGCCAGCTCACCCCTGGGGAGTGAAGCTTTCTTT. It codes for CASSPLGSEAFF. Full variable domain (rest looked up from reference TRBV18 and TRBJ1-1): NAGVMQNPRHLVRRRGQEARLRCSPMKGHSHVYWYRQLPEEGLKFMVYLQKENIIDESGMPKERFSAEFPKEGPSILRIQQVVRGDSAAYFCASSPLGSEAFFGQGTRLTVV.

This rearrangement joins TRBV5-1 to TRBJ2-7; 11 bases agree with TRBD2. Trimming at V came to 4 bases and at J to 7 bases, leaving 10 bases not matched to a gene. CDR3 length: 15 residues. The germline V gene encodes CDR1 SGHRS and CDR2 YFSETQ. The CDR3 reads CASSPLAGGPKEQYF. The CDR3 nucleotides are TGCGCCAGCAGCCCGTTAGCGGGAGGGCCTAAGGAGCAGTACTTC.

V gene TRBV5-1 combines with J gene TRBJ1-4; D is uncertain. Between the trimmed V and J ends, which lost 0 bases and 0 bases, there was a span of 6 bases. The germline CDR1 and CDR2 sequences are SGHRS and YFSETQ. The length of the CDR3 is 15 residues. The DNA for the CDR3 is TGCGCCAGCAGCTTGGACCTTGCAACTAATGAAAAACTGTTTTTT. It translates to CASSLDLATNEKLFF. Variable domain in full (rest from reference TRBV5-1 and TRBJ1-4): KAGVTQTPRYLIKTRGQQVTLSCSPISGHRSVSWYQQTPGQGLQFLFEYFSETQRNKGNFPGRFSGRQFSNSRSEMNVSTLELGDSALYLCASSLDLATNEKLFFGSGTQLSVL.

This clone showed up just once. V is TRBV5-1 and J is TRBJ2-2; the D gene is possibly TRBD1 (5 bases). Germline V CDR1 and CDR2: SGHRS, YFSETQ. The CDR3 has 18 amino acids. The V end was cut by 0 bases, the J end by 0 bases, with 15 bases between. CDR3 region: CASSLVGRAFANTGELFF. CDR3 nucleotide sequence: TGCGCCAGCAGCTTGGTCGGCAGGGCCTTCGCGAACACCGGGGAGCTGTTTTTT.

This chain links TRBV6-2 or TRBV6-3 with TRBJ2-7; TRBD2 might be the D (5 bases). Germline lookup yields CDR1 MNHEY and CDR2 SVGEGT. The CDR3 loop spans 16 amino acids. The ends were cut back, 0 bases at V and 3 bases at J, with 15 bases in the middle. The CDR3 bases are TGTGCCAGCAGTTACTCGACCCAAAGTGGGAGCTACGAGCAGTACTTC. Its protein is CASSYSTQSGSYEQYF.

The V call is TRBV10-1, the J call TRBJ2-7, with 10 bases identical to TRBD1. Germline V gives CDR1 WNHNN, CDR2 SYGVQD (reference sequence). V shed 7 bases, J shed 3 bases, and the junction held 9 bases outside the gene matches. The CDR3 has 15 residues. DNA of the CDR3: TGCGCCAGCATGGTGGGACAGGGGAAGGACTACGAGCAGTACTTC. Protein: CASMVGQGKDYEQYF.

The V gene is TRBV30, the J gene TRBJ1-3; D remains unclear. V shed 5 bases and J shed 8 bases, with 7 bases lying between them. The CDR3 contains 10 residues. Germline lookup yields CDR1 GTSNPN and CDR2 SVGIG (reference sequence). The CDR3 sequence: CAWGTHTIYF. The CDR3 coding sequence is TGTGCCTGGGGAACTCACACCATATATTTT.

The chain combines TRBV5-1 with TRBJ2-2, with TRBD1 matching 9 bases. This CDR3 comprises 15 residues. The V gene's germline CDR1 is SGHRS and CDR2 YFSETQ. V was pared by 4 bases and J by 10 bases, with 11 bases of the junction left unmatched. CDR3 in amino acids: CASSQKTGGSSELFF. In nucleotides, the CDR3 is TGCGCCAGCAGCCAGAAGACAGGGGGTAGTTCGGAGCTGTTTTTT. The variable domain in full, completed from reference TRBV5-1 and TRBJ2-2, reads KAGVTQTPRYLIKTRGQQVTLSCSPISGHRSVSWYQQTPGQGLQFLFEYFSETQRNKGNFPGRFSGRQFSNSRSEMNVSTLELGDSALYLCASSQKTGGSSELFFGEGSRLTVL.

The CDR3 region is CASRKQGYHEQYF. CDR3 sequence (DNA): TGTGCCAGCAGGAAACAGGGATACCACGAGCAGTACTTC. This chain connects TRBV27 to TRBJ2-7, with a tentative D call TRBD1 (6 bases). Germline assignment: CDR1 MNHEY and CDR2 SMNVEV (reference sequence). The CDR3 contains 13 residues. The ends were cut back, 6 bases at V and 5 bases at J, with 14 bases in the middle.